This T cell receptor beta chain was obtained from a study of T cells in localized non-small cell lung cancer. Study results and limitations: Median detection of top 100 tumor clones in adjacent lung was about 60 clones. Heterogeneity within the tumor remains possible, as just one region underwent sequencing. Elevated blood T cell density was associated with longer overall survival.

Libraries were prepared by immunoSEQ multiplex PCR; TCRdb keeps only in-frame clonotypes and omits some of them. The sample has around 94,000 clones, roughly 87% seen once. V was pared by 3 bases and J by 2 bases, with 7 bases of the junction left unmatched. From germline, CDR1 is WSHSY and CDR2 SAAADI. This CDR3 has 16 amino acids. Remarks on this clone: Its antigen is still unknown.

The V and J genes are TRBV10-2 and TRBJ1-5; 7 nucleotides agree with TRBD1. The sample here was peripheral blood, taken before any cancer treatment. The sequence was obtained from a man aged 35-69 years with stage I squamous cell lung carcinoma. The CDR3 DNA sequence: TGCGCCAGCAGTGAACACCAGGGGACAGGCAATCAGCCCCAGCATTTT. Protein sequence: CASSEHQGTGNQPQHF.